This TCR beta chain emerged from a study of T-cell memory formation after mild COVID-19. TCRdb called the 5' RACE reads again in MiXCR, with one record for every CDR3 protein. The table includes roughly 89,000 distinct CDR3 sequences, over 13% detected once. Unmatched junction bases numbered 16, after V lost 5 bases and J lost 4 bases. The CDR3 spans 19 residues. Germline CDR1 reads SGHAT; CDR2 reads FQNNGV. Sequenced: PBMCs or a T cell subset sorted from them (not recorded which). This receptor was identified in a man between 18 and 29 years old who had mild COVID-19 (a few samples of this study predate the infection). Cell type and time point are not known. J is TRBJ2-1 and V is TRBV11-2, with TRBD2 matching 11 bases. CDR3 in DNA: TGTGCCAGCAGCCAGTGGGGACTAGCGGAGGACCGCCCTTACAATGAGCAGTTCTTC. Translating it yields CASSQWGLAEDRPYNEQFF.